This entry describes one TCR beta chain. The antigen remains unidentified. The data originate from a study of vaccination and CD4 T cells after COVID-19. Overall study context: The authors gave control cultures a CEFX pool, an HIV-1 Nef pool, or no peptide.

From germline, CDR1 is SGHTS and CDR2 YDEGEE. CDR3 size: 13 residues. V was trimmed by 1 base and J by 2 bases, leaving 7 bases between them. The Oncomine TCR Beta short-read assay generated sequence data from the DNA of cultured CD4+ T cells. DNA came from CD4+ T cells after culture. TCRdb called the PCR reads again in MiXCR, with one record for every CDR3 protein. The sample records some 21,000 distinct CDR3 sequences, around 40% being singletons. Treatment specified: approximately nine-day PBMC culture with coronavirus spike peptide pools or control peptides (ViraFEST assay). Peptide pools at approximately 9.1 ug/ml and IL-2 at around 10 IU/ml were added to cultures of around 1.9 million PBMCs per well.

This sequence originates from a human donor who had recovered from COVID-19. Sample: CD4+ T cells from blood, cultured in vitro, taken before SARS-CoV-2 vaccination. The genes are TRBV5-8 and TRBJ2-7; the D gene is possibly TRBD2 (5 bases). The chain's CDR3 is CASSLKGAYEQYF. The CDR3 bases are TGTGCCAGCAGCTTGAAGGGAGCCTACGAGCAGTACTTC.